A selection of T cell receptor beta chains follows, all from one sample in a study of cytomegalovirus exposure and HLA in healthy donors. Sequenced by immunoSEQ multiplex PCR; TCRdb stores in-frame clones only, minus some. The top ten clones hold about 2.3% of a sample with 150,000 to 200,000 clones, around 80% of them seen once. The specimen was PBMCs. The receptor source for this set is a woman between 45 and 65 years old in good health and CMV-seronegative. Both conserved end residues are trimmed from each CDR3.

TRBV2,13,TRBJ1-6,ASRETQGNNSPLH
TRBV4-2,16,TRBJ1-5,ASSPRDRRNSFNQPQH
TRBV5-1,15,TRBJ2-1,ASSLGLVTSGHNEQF
TRBV30,13,TRBJ1-5,AWSSLDSNNQPQH
TRBV6-4,13,TRBJ2-1,ASSDSLSGDNEQF
TRBV9,14,TRBJ2-7,ASSSTGTGGSYEQY
TRBV10-3,13,TRBJ2-2,AIRTGGAGTGELF
TRBV7-3,12,TRBJ1-6,ASSLGTAGSPLH
TRBV6-5,12,TRBJ1-2,ASSPVGPNYGYT
TRBV19,12,TRBJ1-6,ASKGPWVDSPLH
TRBV7-9,13,NA,ASSLETGRSYEQY
TRBV29-1,13,TRBJ2-2,SVEQADLNTGELF
TRBV4-2,16,TRBJ1-5,ASSQEGTGQGINQPQH
TRBV29-1,10,TRBJ1-1,SVGEGNTEAF